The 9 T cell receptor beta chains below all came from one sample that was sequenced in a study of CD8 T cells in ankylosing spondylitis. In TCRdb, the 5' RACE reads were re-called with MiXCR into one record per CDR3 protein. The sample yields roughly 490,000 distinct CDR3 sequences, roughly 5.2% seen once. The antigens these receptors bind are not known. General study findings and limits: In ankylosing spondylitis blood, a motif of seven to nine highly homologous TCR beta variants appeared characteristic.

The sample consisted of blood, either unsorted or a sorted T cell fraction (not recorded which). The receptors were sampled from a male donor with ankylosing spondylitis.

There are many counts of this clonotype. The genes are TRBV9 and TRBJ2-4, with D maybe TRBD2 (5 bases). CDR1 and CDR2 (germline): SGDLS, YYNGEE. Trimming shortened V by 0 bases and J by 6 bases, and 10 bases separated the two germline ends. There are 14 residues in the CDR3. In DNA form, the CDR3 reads TGTGCCAGCAGCGTAGGAGGCCGGGGAAACATTCAGTACTTC. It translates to CASSVGGRGNIQYF.

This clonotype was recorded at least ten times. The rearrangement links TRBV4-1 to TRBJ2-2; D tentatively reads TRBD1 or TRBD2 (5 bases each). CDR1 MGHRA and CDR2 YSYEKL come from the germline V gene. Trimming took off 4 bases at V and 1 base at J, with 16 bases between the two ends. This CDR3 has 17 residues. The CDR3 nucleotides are TGCGCCAGCAGCCGTTCGGGACGGATCCTGAACACCGGGGAGCTGTTTTTT. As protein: CASSRSGRILNTGELFF.

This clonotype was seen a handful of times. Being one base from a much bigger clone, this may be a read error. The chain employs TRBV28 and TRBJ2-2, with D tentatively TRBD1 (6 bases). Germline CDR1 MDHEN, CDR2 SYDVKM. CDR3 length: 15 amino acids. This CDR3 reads CASSWTERCTGELLF. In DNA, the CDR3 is TGTGCCAGCAGTTGGACAGAAAGATGCACCGGGGAGCTGTTGTTT.

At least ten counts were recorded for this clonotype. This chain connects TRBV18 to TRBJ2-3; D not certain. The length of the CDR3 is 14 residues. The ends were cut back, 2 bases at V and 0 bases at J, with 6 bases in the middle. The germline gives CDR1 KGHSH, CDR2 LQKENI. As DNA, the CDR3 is TGTGCCAGCTCACCAAGCAGAAGCACAGATACGCAGTATTTT. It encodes CASSPSRSTDTQYF.

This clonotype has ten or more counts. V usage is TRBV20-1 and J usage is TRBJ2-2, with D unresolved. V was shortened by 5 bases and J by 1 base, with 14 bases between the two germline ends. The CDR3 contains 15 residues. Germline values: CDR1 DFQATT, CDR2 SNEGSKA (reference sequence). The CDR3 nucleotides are TGCAGTGCTCCTAAAACGACACAGAACACCGGGGAGCTGTTTTTT. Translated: CSAPKTTQNTGELFF.

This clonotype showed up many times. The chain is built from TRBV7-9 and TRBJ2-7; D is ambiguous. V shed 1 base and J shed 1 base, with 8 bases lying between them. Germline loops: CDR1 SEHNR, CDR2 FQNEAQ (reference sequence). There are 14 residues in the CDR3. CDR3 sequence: CASSLVGHSYEQYF. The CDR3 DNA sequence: TGTGCCAGCAGCTTAGTCGGCCATTCCTACGAGCAGTACTTC.

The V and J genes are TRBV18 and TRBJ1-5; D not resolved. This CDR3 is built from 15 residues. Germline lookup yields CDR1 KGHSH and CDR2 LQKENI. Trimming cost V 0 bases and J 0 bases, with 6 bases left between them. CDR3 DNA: TGTGCCAGCTCACCACCAGGGAGTAGCAATCAGCCCCAGCATTTT. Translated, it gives CASSPPGSSNQPQHF.

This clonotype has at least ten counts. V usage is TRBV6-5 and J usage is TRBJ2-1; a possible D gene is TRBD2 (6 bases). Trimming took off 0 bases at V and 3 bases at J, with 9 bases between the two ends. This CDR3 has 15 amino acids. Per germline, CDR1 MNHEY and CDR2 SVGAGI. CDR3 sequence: CASSYSSGSYNEQFF. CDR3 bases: TGTGCCAGCAGTTACTCCTCCGGGAGCTACAATGAGCAGTTCTTC.

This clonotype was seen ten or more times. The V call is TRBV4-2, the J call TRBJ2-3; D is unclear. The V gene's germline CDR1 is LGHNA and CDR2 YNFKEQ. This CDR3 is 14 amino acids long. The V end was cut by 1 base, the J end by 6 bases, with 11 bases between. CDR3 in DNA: TGTGCCAGCAGCCAAGCCATTCTCCTGGATACGCAGTATTTT. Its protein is CASSQAILLDTQYF.